The 21 T cell receptor beta chains below all came from one sample that was sequenced in a study of T cell responses to AZD1222 COVID-19 vaccine. TCRdb keeps only in-frame clones here, not all; method: immunoSEQ multiplex PCR. This sample has about 49,000 clones, with more than 60% found just once. The starting material was peripheral blood, obtained on day 0 of AZD1222 vaccination. Receptors were obtained from an adult in good health.

CDR3: CASSYSRDDYEQYF. The CDR3 region has the DNA TGTGCCAGCAGTTACTCTAGGGACGACTACGAGCAGTACTTC. This chain links TRBV6-5 with TRBJ2-7; possibly TRBD1 or TRBD2 for D (5 bases each). This CDR3 has 14 residues. Germline CDR1 MNHEY, CDR2 SVGAGI. Trimming left V 0 bases short and J 3 bases short, with 9 bases between.

The chain employs TRBV7-6 and TRBJ2-2; TRBD1 is a possible D gene (6 bases). The CDR3 extends over 15 amino acids. The germline gives CDR1 SGHVS, CDR2 FNYEAQ. V was pared by 5 bases and J by 0 bases, with 10 bases between. CDR3 amino acids: CASSGGHANTGELFF. DNA for the CDR3: TGTGCCAGCAGCGGGGGCCACGCGAACACCGGGGAGCTGTTTTTT.

V gene TRBV2 combines with J gene TRBJ1-3; unclear D gene. V was shortened by 1 base and J by 0 bases, with 10 bases between the two germline ends. Germline V gene data show CDR1 as SNHLY and CDR2 as FYNNEI. The CDR3 sequence is 16 residues long. The CDR3 sequence is CASSEGGLPSGNTIYF. For the CDR3, the DNA is TGTGCCAGCAGTGAAGGTGGGCTGCCCTCTGGAAACACCATATATTTT. Complete variable domain (other parts from reference TRBV2 and TRBJ1-3): EPEVTQTPSHQVTQMGQEVILRCVPISNHLYFYWYRQILGQKVEFLVSFYNNEISEKSEIFDDQFSVERPDGSNFTLKIRSTKLEDSAMYFCASSEGGLPSGNTIYFGEGSWLTVV.

This chain uses TRBV18 with TRBJ1-3; the D gene is possibly TRBD1 (6 bases). V lost 3 bases to trimming and J lost 2 bases, with 17 bases between them. The CDR3 loop spans 17 amino acids. CDR1 is KGHSH and CDR2 is LQKENI in the germline V gene. As DNA, the CDR3 is TGTGCCAGCTCACCCATGGCAGGGGAACTTCCTGGAAACACCATATATTTT. Translating gives CASSPMAGELPGNTIYF.

V gene TRBV29-1 combines with J gene TRBJ1-5; 7 bases align to TRBD1. Trimming at V came to 0 bases and at J to 7 bases, leaving 6 bases not matched to a gene. Germline CDR1 reads SQVTM; CDR2 reads ANQGSEA. The CDR3 contains 14 residues. CDR3 in DNA: TGCAGCGTTGAAGAACAGGGGTCAGGGCAGCCCCAGCATTTT. Translating gives CSVEEQGSGQPQHF.

The rearrangement uses TRBV6-5 and TRBJ1-1; D gene unclear. There are 13 residues in the CDR3. Germline V lookup: CDR1 MNHEY, CDR2 SVGAGI. V shed 5 bases and J shed 3 bases, with 10 bases lying between them. CDR3 protein: CASSQERYTEAFF. CDR3 coding DNA: TGTGCCAGCAGTCAGGAAAGGTACACTGAAGCTTTCTTT.

The count of this clone is one. This chain connects TRBV4-2 to TRBJ2-3; 8 bases match TRBD2. The CDR3 runs 18 residues. Per the germline V gene, CDR1 is LGHNA and CDR2 is YNFKEQ. V gave up 0 bases and J gave up 10 bases; unmatched junction bases: 18. CDR3 nucleotide sequence: TGTGCCAGCAGCCAAGATTCGGGGGGGGCTTCACAGAATCGTGCGCAGTATTTT. Amino acid sequence: CASSQDSGGASQNRAQYF.

The table lists this clone with a few counts. The rearrangement uses TRBV19 and TRBJ1-6, with D perhaps TRBD1 (5 bases). This CDR3 is 20 amino acids long. Trimming left V 3 bases short and J 0 bases short, with 21 bases between. Per the germline V gene, CDR1 is LNHDA and CDR2 is SQIVND (reference sequence). CDR3 nucleotides: TGTGCCAGTAGTATCAGGGTAGCAGGAAGCCAAAGCTCCTATAATTCACCCCTCCACTTT. Amino acids: CASSIRVAGSQSSYNSPLHF.

This clone has only one observation. The genes are TRBV5-1 and TRBJ2-5; either TRBD1 or TRBD2 may supply D (5 bases each). CDR3 length equals 14 residues. The germline V gene encodes CDR1 SGHRS and CDR2 YFSETQ. V lost 0 bases and J 2 bases, leaving 8 bases between the germline ends. The CDR3, as DNA: TGCGCCAGCAGCTTGGGGGGGATACAAGAGACCCAGTACTTC. This gives the protein CASSLGGIQETQYF.

This clone was seen just once. V gene TRBV11-2 combines with J gene TRBJ1-1, with a weak D call TRBD1 (5 bases). Germline lookup yields CDR1 SGHAT and CDR2 FQNNGV. The CDR3 covers 15 residues. V was shortened by 6 bases and J by 2 bases, with 16 bases between the two germline ends. CDR3 DNA: TGTGCCAGCAGATCGACCTTGAGGGGTAACACTGAAGCTTTCTTT. This codes for CASRSTLRGNTEAFF.

The V call is TRBV19, the J call TRBJ1-1; D remains unclear. Trimming removed 2 bases from V and 1 base from J, with 5 bases in between. The germline gives CDR1 LNHDA, CDR2 SQIVND (reference sequence). The CDR3 length is 13 residues. The CDR3 region is CASSIIRNTEAFF. CDR3 coding DNA: TGTGCCAGTAGTATAATTAGGAACACTGAAGCTTTCTTT.

The CDR3 coding sequence is TGTGCCAGCAGTGAAGAAGGTCGCAGGTTTAATGAAAAACTGTTTTTT. Amino acids: CASSEEGRRFNEKLFF. The chain is built from TRBV6-1 and TRBJ1-4; D call uncertain. CDR1 MNHNS and CDR2 SASEGT come from the germline V gene. The CDR3 totals 16 residues. The V end lost 1 base, the J end lost 4 bases, and 13 bases lay between the germline ends.

This sequence joins TRBV10-3 and TRBJ2-2, with TRBD2 identical over 11 bases. The V and J ends lost 6 bases and 5 bases, in that order; junction bases with no gene match: 5. CDR3 length equals 15 residues. Germline loops: CDR1 ENHRY, CDR2 SYGVKD. Here the CDR3 reads CAISSGTSGTGELFF. The DNA for the CDR3 is TGTGCCATCAGCTCCGGGACTAGCGGTACCGGGGAGCTGTTTTTT.

The chain is built from TRBV7-6 and TRBJ2-1; the D gene is possibly TRBD1 (6 bases). Germline CDR1 SGHVS, CDR2 FNYEAQ. This CDR3 is 15 amino acids long. Trimming took 5 bases from V and 4 from J, leaving 15 bases between them. This CDR3 is CASSIPSRGYNEQFF. In nucleotides, the CDR3 is TGTGCCAGCAGCATCCCTTCGAGGGGGTACAATGAGCAGTTCTTC.

The gene calls are TRBV12-3 or TRBV12-4 and TRBJ1-4, with D unclear. There are 13 residues in the CDR3. The V and J ends lost 3 bases and 5 bases respectively, with 7 bases between them. CDR3: CASSLRHNEKLFF. The CDR3 nucleotides are TGTGCCAGCAGTTTGCGGCACAATGAAAAACTGTTTTTT.

In this sample, this clone turned up once. The CDR3 spells CASATGALNTEAFF. CDR3 DNA: TGTGCCAGCGCGACAGGGGCATTGAACACTGAAGCTTTCTTT. The chain recombines TRBV28 with TRBJ1-1, with TRBD1 matching over 8 bases. The V and J ends lost 8 bases and 0 bases, in that order; junction bases with no gene match: 5. CDR1 is MDHEN, CDR2 SYDVKM, per germline. CDR3 length equals 14 residues.

This clone turned up a few times. V is TRBV5-4 and J is TRBJ1-2; TRBD1 matches 9 bases. The CDR3 extends over 14 amino acids. The V and J ends lost 4 bases and 3 bases, in that order; junction bases with no gene match: 4. In germline, CDR1 is SGHNT, CDR2 YYREEE (reference sequence). CDR3 sequence: CASSIDRGDYGYTF. The CDR3 DNA is TGTGCCAGCAGCATCGACAGGGGGGACTATGGCTACACCTTC.

This chain links TRBV19 with TRBJ2-6; the D is unclear. This CDR3 has 13 residues. Germline CDR1 and CDR2: LNHDA and SQIVND (reference sequence). V lost 5 bases, J lost 4 bases, and 6 bases lay in between. CDR3 sequence (DNA): TGTGCCAGTAGTTTTGTAGGGGCCAACGTCCTGACTTTC. This translates into CASSFVGANVLTF.

This rearrangement joins TRBV19 to TRBJ2-1, with TRBD1 as a possible D gene (6 bases). V was shortened by 7 bases and J by 0 bases, with 13 bases between the two germline ends. This CDR3 contains 15 residues. In germline, CDR1 is LNHDA, CDR2 SQIVND (reference sequence). The DNA of the CDR3 is TGTGCCAGTAACCCAGACAGGAGCTCCTACAATGAGCAGTTCTTC. Protein: CASNPDRSSYNEQFF.

The chain employs TRBV5-1 and TRBJ2-7, with a tentative D call TRBD1 (6 bases). Germline V CDR1 and CDR2: SGHRS, YFSETQ. The CDR3 is 12 amino acids. V dropped 1 base and J dropped 6 bases, with 8 bases sitting between them. CDR3 bases: TGCGCCAGCAGCTTGAAAGGGGGCGAGCAGTACTTC. Translation gives CASSLKGGEQYF.

The chain joins TRBV11-2 to TRBJ1-1, with D unresolved. CDR3 length: 14 amino acids. Looked up from germline, CDR1 is SGHAT and CDR2 is FQNNGV. V shed 5 bases and J shed 3 bases, with 13 bases lying between them. Written as DNA, the CDR3 is TGTGCCAGCAGCGCCGAGGGATGGGACACTGAAGCTTTCTTT. Protein: CASSAEGWDTEAFF.